This T cell receptor beta chain is drawn from a study of shared clonotypes between healthy human individuals. At the level of the study: The study drew on a couple of women and a few men aged 18 to 49 as donors. Researchers assigned three CD4 naive, three CD4 memory, two CD8 naive and one CD8 memory plate to each donor.

The CDR3 loop spans 15 amino acids. The V gene end was trimmed by 0 bases and the J gene end by 4 bases; junction bases not matched to a gene: 4. Germline CDR1 is SGDLS and CDR2 is YYNGEE. In the case of this clone: This sample includes further DNA sequences coding for the same CDR3.

Genomic DNA per cell subset filled all wells of several immunoSEQ plates. Per the original methods: ImmunoSEQ output lacked quality scores and full-length reads, limiting matched filtering. Repertoires were generated with immunoSEQ multiplex PCR, while TCRdb's copy carries only in-frame clones and drops some. V, J and clone size are those of that table, while D and trimming were read from the DNA. The sample yields about 2.4 million clones, 93% seen once. Sequenced sample: naive CD4+ T cells from PBMCs. Subset meaning: CD45RA+ positively selected. This receptor was taken from a man between 18 and 35 years old in good health. Some clones in this sample may be carry-over from other donors' samples. The V gene is TRBV9, the J gene TRBJ2-1, with 7 bases fitting TRBD2. Here the CDR3 DNA reads TGTGCCAGCAGCGTAGCGGCTAGCGGTTACAATGAGCAGTTCTTC. As protein: CASSVAASGYNEQFF.